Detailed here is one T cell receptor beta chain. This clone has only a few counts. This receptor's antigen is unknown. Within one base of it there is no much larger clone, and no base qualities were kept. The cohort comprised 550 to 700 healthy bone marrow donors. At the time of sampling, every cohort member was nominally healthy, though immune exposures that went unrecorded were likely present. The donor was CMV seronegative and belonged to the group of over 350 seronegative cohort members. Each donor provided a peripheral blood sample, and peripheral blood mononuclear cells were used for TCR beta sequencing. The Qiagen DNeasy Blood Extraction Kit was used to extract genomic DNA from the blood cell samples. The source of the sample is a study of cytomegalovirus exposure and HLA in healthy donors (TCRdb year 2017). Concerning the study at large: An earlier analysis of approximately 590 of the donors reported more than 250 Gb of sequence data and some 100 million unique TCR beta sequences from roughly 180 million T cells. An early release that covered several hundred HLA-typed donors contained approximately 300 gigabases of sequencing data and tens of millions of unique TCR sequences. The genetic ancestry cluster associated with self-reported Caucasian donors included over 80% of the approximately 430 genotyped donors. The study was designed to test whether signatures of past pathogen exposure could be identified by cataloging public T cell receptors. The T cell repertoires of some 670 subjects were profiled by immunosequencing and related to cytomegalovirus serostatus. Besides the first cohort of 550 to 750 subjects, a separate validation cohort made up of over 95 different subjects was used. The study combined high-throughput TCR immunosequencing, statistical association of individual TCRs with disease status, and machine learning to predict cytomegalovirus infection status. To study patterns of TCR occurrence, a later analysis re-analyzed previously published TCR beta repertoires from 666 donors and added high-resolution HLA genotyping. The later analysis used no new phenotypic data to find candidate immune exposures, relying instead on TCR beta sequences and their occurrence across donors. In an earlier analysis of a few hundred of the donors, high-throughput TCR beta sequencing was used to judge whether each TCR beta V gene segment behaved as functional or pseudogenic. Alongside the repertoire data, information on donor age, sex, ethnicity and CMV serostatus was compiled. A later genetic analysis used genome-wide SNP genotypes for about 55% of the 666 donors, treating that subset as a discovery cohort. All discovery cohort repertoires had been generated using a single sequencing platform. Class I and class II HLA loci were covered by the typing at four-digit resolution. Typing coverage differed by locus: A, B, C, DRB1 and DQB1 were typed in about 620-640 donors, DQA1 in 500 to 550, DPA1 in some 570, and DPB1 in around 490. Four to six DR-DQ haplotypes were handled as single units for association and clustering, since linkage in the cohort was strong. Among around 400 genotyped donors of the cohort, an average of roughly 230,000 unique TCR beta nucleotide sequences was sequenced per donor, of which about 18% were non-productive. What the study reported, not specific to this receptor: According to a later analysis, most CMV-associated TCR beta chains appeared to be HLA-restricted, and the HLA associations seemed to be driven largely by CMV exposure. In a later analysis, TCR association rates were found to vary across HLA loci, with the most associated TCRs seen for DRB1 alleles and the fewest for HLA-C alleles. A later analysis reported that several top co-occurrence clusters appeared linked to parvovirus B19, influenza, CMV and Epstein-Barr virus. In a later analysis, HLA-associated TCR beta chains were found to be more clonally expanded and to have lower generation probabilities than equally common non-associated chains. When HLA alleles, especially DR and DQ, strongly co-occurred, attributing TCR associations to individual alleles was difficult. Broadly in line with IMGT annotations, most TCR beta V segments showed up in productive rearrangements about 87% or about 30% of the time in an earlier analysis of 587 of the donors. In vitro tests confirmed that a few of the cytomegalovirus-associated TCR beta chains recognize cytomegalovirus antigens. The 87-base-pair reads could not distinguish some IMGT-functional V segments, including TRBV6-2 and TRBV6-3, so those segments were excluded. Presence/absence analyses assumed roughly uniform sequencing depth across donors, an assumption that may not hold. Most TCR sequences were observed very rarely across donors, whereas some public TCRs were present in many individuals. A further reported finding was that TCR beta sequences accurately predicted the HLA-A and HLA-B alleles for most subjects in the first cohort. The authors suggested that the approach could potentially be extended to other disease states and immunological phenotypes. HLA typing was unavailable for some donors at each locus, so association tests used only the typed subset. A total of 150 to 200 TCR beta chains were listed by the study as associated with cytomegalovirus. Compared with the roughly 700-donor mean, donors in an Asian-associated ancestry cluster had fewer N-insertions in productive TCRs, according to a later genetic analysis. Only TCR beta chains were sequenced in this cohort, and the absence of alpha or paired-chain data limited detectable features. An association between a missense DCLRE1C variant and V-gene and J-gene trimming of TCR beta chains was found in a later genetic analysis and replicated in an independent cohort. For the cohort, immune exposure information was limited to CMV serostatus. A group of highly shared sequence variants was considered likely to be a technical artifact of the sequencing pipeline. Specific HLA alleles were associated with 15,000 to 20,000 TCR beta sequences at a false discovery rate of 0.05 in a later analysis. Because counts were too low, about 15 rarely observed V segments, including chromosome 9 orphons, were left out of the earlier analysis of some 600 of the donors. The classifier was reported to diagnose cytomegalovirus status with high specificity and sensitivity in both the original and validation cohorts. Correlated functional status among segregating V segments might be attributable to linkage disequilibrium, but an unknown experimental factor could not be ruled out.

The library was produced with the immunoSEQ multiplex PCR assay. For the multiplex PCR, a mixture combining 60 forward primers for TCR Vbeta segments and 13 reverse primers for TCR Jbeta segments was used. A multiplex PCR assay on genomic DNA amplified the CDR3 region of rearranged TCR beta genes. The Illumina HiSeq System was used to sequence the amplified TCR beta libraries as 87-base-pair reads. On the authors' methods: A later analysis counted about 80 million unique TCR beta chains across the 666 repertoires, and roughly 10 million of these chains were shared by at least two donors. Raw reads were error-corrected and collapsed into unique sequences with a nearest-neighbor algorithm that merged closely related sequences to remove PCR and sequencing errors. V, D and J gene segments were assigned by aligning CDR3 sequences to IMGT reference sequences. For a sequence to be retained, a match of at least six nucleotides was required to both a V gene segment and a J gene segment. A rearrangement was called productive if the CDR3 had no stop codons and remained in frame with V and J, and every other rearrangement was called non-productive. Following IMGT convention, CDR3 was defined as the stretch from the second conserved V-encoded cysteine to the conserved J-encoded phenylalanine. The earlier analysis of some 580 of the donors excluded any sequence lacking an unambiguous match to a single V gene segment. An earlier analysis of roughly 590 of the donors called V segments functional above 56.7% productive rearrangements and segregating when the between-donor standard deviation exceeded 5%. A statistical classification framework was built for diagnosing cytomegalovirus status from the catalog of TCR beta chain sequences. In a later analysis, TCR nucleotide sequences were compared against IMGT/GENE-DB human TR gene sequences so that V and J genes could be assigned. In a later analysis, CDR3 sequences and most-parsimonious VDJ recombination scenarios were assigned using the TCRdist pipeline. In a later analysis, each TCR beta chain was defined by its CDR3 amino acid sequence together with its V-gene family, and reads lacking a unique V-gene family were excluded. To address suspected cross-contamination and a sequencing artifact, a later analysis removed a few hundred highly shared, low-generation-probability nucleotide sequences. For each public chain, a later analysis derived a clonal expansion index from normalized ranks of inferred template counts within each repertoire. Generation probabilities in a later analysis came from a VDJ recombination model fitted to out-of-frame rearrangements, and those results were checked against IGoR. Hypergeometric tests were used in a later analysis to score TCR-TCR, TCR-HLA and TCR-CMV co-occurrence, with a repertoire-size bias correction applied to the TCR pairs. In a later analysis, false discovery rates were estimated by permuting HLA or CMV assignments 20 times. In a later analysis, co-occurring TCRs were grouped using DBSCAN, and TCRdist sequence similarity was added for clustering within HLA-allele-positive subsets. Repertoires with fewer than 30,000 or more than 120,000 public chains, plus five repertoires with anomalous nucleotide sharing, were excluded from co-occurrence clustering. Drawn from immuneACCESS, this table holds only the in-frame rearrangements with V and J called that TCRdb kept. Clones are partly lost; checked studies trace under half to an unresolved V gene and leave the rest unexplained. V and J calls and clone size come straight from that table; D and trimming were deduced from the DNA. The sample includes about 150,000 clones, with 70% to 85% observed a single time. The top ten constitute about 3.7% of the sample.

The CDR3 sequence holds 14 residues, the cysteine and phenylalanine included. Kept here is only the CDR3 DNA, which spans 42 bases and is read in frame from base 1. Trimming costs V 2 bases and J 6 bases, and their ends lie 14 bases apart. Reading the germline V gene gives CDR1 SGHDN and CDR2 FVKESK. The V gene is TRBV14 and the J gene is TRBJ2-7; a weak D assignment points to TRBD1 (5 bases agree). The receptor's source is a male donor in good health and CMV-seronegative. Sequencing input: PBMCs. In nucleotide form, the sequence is TGTGCCAGCAGCCAAAAGAGGCAGGGTTCCGAGCAGTACTTC. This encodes CASSQKRQGSEQYF.